This paragraph reports one T cell receptor beta chain. What this receptor recognizes is not known. One base away there is no much larger clone; base qualities are not given. One collaborating source in Seattle enrolled patients during active infection and followed them longitudinally through the course of disease. Collaborating institutions collected whole blood in K2EDTA tubes following their own protocols. Collaborator samples were shipped for TCRbeta analysis as frozen whole blood, isolated PBMCs, or DNA extracted from either sample type. This sample was taken from a study of blood T cell repertoires in COVID-19 (dated by TCRdb to between 2020 and 2021). Describing the broader study: Collaborator samples came from the United States, Italy and Spain and covered acute and convalescent phases of COVID-19. The prospective study material was composed of cDNA or gDNA derived from T cells, B-cell-depleted T cells, or PBMCs. Deeply sampled blood TCRbeta repertoires from subjects exposed to, actively infected with, or recovered from COVID-19 were included in the dataset. A freely available public database, intended as a resource for researchers studying the immune response to SARS-CoV-2, is where the repertoires were released. The samples were drawn from two sources: the first 160 participants of the ongoing ImmuneRACE study, and 1,000 to 1,500 subjects contributed by 6 global collaborators. The sample metadata nearly always contained a de-identified subject ID, COVID-19 status, age in years and sex. Where available, HLA class I and class II types were taken from metadata supplied by the sample provider and were not determined by assay-based typing. Overall study outcomes, separate from this receptor: How much clinical and demographic metadata was included differed by source and by participant, and the metadata was provided uncurated.

Looking up the germline V gene yields CDR1 ENHRY and CDR2 SYGVKD. Spanning cysteine to phenylalanine, the CDR3 consists of 14 amino acids. Only the CDR3 DNA is retained, 42 bases long and in frame from the first base. V is shortened by 5 bases, J by 0 bases, and the region joining them spans 7 bases. TCRbeta CDR3 regions were amplified from genomic DNA using the immunoSEQ Assay, a bias-controlled multiplex PCR. The study's processing was this. Nucleated cell counts per sample were estimated from amplification of reference gene primers within the assay. Sequence reads were collapsed and filtered to measure the absolute abundance of every unique TCRbeta CDR3 rearrangement. Productive Simpson clonality was computed per sample as the square root of Simpson's diversity index over productive rearrangements. TCRdb holds this immuneACCESS table with in-frame rearrangements only. Some clones are missing; in checked studies, unresolved V genes explain under half, and the rest has no known cause. V and J calls and clone size are copied from that table; D and trimming were computed from the DNA. The table for this sample lists some 350,000 clones; around nine tenths of them were counted only once. Approximately 7.3% of the sample goes to the ten largest clones.

This sequence was found in a woman in her 70s with COVID-19, enrolled during active disease. The sample consisted of peripheral blood. The sequence links TRBV10-3 to TRBJ1-4; the D gene remains uncertain. The encoded CDR3 is CAISITATNEKLFF. The DNA reads TGTGCCATCAGTATCACTGCAACTAATGAAAAACTGTTTTTT.